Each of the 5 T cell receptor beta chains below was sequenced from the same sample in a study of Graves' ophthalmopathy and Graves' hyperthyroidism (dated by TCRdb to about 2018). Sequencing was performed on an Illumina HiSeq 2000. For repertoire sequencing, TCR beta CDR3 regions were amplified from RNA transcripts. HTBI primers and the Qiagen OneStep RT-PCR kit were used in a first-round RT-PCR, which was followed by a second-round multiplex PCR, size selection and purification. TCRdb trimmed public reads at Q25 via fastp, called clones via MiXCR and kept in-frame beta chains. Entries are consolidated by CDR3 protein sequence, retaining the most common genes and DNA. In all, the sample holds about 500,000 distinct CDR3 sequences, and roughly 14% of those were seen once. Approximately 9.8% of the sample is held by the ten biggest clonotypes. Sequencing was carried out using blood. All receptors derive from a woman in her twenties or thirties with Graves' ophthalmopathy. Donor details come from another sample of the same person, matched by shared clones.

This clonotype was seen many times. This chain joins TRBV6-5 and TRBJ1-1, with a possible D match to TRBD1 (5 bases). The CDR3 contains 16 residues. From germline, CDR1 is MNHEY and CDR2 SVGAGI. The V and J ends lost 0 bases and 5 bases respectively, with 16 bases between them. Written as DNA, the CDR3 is TGTGCCAGCAGTTACTCGTTCTCCGGGGGAGGGACTGAAGCTTTCTTT. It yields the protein CASSYSFSGGGTEAFF.

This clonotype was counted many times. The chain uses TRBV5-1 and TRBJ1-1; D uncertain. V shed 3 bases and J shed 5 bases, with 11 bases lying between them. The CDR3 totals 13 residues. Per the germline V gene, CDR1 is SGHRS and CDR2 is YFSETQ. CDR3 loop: CASSSSGRTEAFF. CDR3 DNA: TGCGCCAGCAGCTCCTCCGGACGGACTGAAGCTTTCTTT.

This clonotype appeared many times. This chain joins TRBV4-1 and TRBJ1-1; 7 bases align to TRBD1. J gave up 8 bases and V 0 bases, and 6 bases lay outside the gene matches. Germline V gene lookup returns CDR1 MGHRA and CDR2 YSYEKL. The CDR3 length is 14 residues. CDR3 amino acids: CASSQEDRGREAFF. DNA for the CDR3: TGCGCCAGCAGCCAAGAAGATAGGGGGCGCGAAGCTTTCTTT.

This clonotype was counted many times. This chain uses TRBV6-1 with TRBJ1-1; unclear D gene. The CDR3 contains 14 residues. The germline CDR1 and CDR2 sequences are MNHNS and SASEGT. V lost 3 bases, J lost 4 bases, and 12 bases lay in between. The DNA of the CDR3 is TGTGCCAGCAGTGAGAGACCCTGGAGCACTGAAGCTTTCTTT. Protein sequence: CASSERPWSTEAFF.

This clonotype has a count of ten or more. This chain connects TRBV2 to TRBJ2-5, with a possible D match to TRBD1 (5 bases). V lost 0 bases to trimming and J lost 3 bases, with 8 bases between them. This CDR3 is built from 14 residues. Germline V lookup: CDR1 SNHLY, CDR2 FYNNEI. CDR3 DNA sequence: TGTGCCAGCAGTGAAGCCAGGGTGGAAGAGACCCAGTACTTC. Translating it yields CASSEARVEETQYF.